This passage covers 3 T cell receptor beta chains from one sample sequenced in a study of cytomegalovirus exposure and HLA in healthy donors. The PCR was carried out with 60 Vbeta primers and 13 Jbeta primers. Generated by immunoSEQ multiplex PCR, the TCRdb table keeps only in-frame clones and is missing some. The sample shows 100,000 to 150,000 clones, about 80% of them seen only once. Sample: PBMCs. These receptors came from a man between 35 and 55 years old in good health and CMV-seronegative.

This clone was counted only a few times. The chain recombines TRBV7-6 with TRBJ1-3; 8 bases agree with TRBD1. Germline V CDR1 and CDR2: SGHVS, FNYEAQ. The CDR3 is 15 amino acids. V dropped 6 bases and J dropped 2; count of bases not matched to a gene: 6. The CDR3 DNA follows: TGTGCCAGCAGTAGGACAGGGATTGCTGGAAACACCATATATTTT. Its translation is CASSRTGIAGNTIYF.

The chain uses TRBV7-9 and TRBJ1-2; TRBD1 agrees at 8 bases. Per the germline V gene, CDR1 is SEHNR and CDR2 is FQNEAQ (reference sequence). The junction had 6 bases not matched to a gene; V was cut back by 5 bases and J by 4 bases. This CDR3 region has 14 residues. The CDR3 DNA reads TGTGCCAGCAGCAGCCGGGACAGGCGCTATGGCTACACCTTC. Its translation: CASSSRDRRYGYTF.

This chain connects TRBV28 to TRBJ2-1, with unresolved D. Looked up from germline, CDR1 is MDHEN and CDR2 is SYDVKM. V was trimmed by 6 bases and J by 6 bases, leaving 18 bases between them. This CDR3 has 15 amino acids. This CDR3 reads CASSPWRSTTNEQFF. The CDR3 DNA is TGTGCCAGCAGCCCCTGGAGATCTACAACCAATGAGCAGTTCTTC.